One and the same sample provided the 21 T cell receptor beta chains below, sequenced in a study of CD8 T cells in Susac syndrome. RNA was extracted with the RNeasy kit, and a quantity of roughly 0.5 to 1 ug was reverse transcribed using random hexamers. One entry per CDR3 protein results from TCRdb running MiXCR on the immunoSEQ multiplex PCR reads. The sample records some 190,000 distinct CDR3 sequences, 94% being singletons. The source material was CD4+ T cells from PBMCs. The receptors were sampled from a human donor with Susac syndrome.

About this clonotype: The germline gene is not matched at one end of the junction; a read error may be the cause. V and J are TRBV7-9 and TRBJ2-6; 7 bases line up with TRBD1. From germline, CDR1 is SEHNR and CDR2 FQNEAQ (reference sequence). The CDR3 covers 16 residues. The CDR3 bases are TGTGCCAGCAGCGATGAGGGGGCCTCTGGGGCCAACATCCTGACTTTC. Amino acid sequence: CASSDEGASGANILTF.

V gene TRBV4-3 combines with J gene TRBJ2-7; D remains unclear. Deletions cut 0 bases from V and 0 bases from J, with 9 bases between. The germline CDR1 and CDR2 sequences are LGHNA and YSLEER. The CDR3 contains 15 residues. CDR3 DNA: TGCGCCAGCAGCCAAGAACCTCTTATCTCCTACGAGCAGTACTTC. It specifies CASSQEPLISYEQYF.

This clonotype was found once. The CDR3 region is CAISPWDGLNEQFF. In DNA, the CDR3 is TGTGCCATCAGTCCGTGGGACGGGCTCAATGAGCAGTTCTTC. The chain uses TRBV10-3 and TRBJ2-1, with D perhaps given as TRBD1 or TRBD2 (5 bases each). CDR3 length equals 14 residues. The germline V and J ends were trimmed by 5 bases and 6 bases, with 14 bases remaining between them. CDR1 is ENHRY and CDR2 is SYGVKD in the germline V gene.

V and J are TRBV6-1 and TRBJ2-1; 7 bases line up with TRBD1. Germline V gene lookup returns CDR1 MNHNS and CDR2 SASEGT. The CDR3 is 12 amino acids. Unmatched junction bases numbered 0, after V lost 4 bases and J lost 6 bases. The CDR3 here is CASSGQGNEQFF. The CDR3 nucleotides read TGTGCCAGCAGTGGACAGGGCAATGAGCAGTTCTTC.

V gene TRBV3-1 combines with J gene TRBJ2-5; perhaps TRBD1 as D (6 bases). Trimming cost V 2 bases and J 0 bases, with 10 bases left between them. This CDR3 has 15 amino acids. In germline, CDR1 is LGHDT, CDR2 YNNKEL (reference sequence). CDR3 sequence: CASSQPGQNQETQYF. The CDR3 DNA is TGTGCCAGCAGCCAACCCGGACAGAACCAAGAGACCCAGTACTTC.

This sequence joins TRBV24-1 and TRBJ1-4, with 11 nucleotides matching TRBD1. Losses at the gene ends were 5 bases for V and 8 bases for J; bases not matched to a gene: 6. This CDR3 is 15 amino acids long. Per the germline V gene, CDR1 is KGHDR and CDR2 is SFDVKD. DNA of the CDR3: TGTGCCACCAGTGGCAGGACAGGGGGCGAGGAAAAACTGTTTTTT. It translates to CATSGRTGGEEKLFF.

This clonotype was seen just once. The chain joins TRBV5-1 to TRBJ1-5, with D possibly being TRBD1 (5 bases). Trimming stripped 2 bases from V and 5 bases from J, with 14 bases between. The CDR3 length is 15 residues. The germline gives CDR1 SGHRS, CDR2 YFSETQ. CDR3 DNA: TGCGCCAGCAGCTTACATGGGGGTCAAGATCAGCCCCAGCATTTT. Protein: CASSLHGGQDQPQHF.

The chain links TRBV30 to TRBJ2-3; 10 bases are shared with TRBD2. The CDR3 totals 14 residues. J was trimmed by 5 bases and V by 3 bases; bases with no gene match: 5. Germline V gives CDR1 GTSNPN, CDR2 SVGIG (reference sequence). The CDR3: CAWRGAGGQDTQYF. As DNA, the CDR3 is TGTGCCTGGAGGGGAGCGGGGGGGCAAGATACGCAGTATTTT.

The chain combines TRBV27 with TRBJ1-6; 10 nucleotides agree with TRBD1. V lost 7 bases and J lost 10; bases outside the gene matches: 7. The CDR3 extends over 14 amino acids. The germline gives CDR1 MNHEY, CDR2 SMNVEV (reference sequence). CDR3: CASTWGTGESPLHF. The CDR3 bases are TGTGCCAGCACCTGGGGGACAGGGGAGTCACCCCTCCACTTT.

This rearrangement joins TRBV5-6 to TRBJ1-5; the D is unclear. Looked up from germline, CDR1 is SGHDT and CDR2 is YYEEEE. This CDR3 has 12 residues. V dropped 3 bases and J dropped 6 bases, with 7 bases sitting between them. The CDR3 protein is CASSSPGQPQHF. The CDR3 nucleotides are TGTGCCAGCAGCTCCCCGGGTCAGCCCCAGCATTTT.

The gene calls are TRBV30 and TRBJ1-5, with 8 bases identical to TRBD1. V dropped 2 bases and J dropped 3; count of bases not matched to a gene: 9. The germline CDR1 and CDR2 sequences are GTSNPN and SVGIG (reference sequence). The CDR3 is 16 residues long. Here the CDR3 reads CAWSSFRDRTNQPQHF. The CDR3 DNA is TGTGCCTGGAGTTCCTTCAGGGACAGGACCAATCAGCCCCAGCATTTT.

The chain recombines TRBV9 with TRBJ2-1; maybe TRBD2 (7 bases). V lost 0 bases and J lost 6, with 13 bases in between. CDR3 length: 15 residues. CDR1 SGDLS and CDR2 YYNGEE come from the germline V gene. CDR3 sequence (DNA): TGTGCCAGCAGCGTAGGGAGGGGGGGATCCAATGAGCAGTTCTTC. It translates to CASSVGRGGSNEQFF.

V usage is TRBV5-1 and J usage is TRBJ1-1; D not resolved. CDR1 and CDR2 from the germline V gene are SGHRS and YFSETQ. V lost 0 bases and J lost 3, with 9 bases in between. The CDR3 has 14 residues. The CDR3 DNA reads as TGCGCCAGCAGCTTGGCCGACGGGGACACTGAAGCTTTCTTT. This encodes CASSLADGDTEAFF.

The count of this clonotype is one. The chain carries TRBV6-5 and TRBJ2-3, with a tentative D call TRBD2 (6 bases). This CDR3 contains 15 residues. Looked up from germline, CDR1 is MNHEY and CDR2 is SVGAGI. V lost 9 bases and J lost 2, with 18 bases in between. The DNA of the CDR3 is TGTGCCAGTCTGAAACGGGGACTTCACACAGATACGCAGTATTTT. It specifies CASLKRGLHTDTQYF.

This clonotype was seen just once. The V gene is TRBV20-1, the J gene TRBJ2-6, with 8 bases identical to TRBD1. Germline V gene lookup returns CDR1 DFQATT and CDR2 SNEGSKA (reference sequence). This CDR3 contains 19 residues. The V gene end was trimmed by 3 bases and the J gene end by 0 bases; junction bases not matched to a gene: 13. The CDR3 loop is CSARTPTGAFFSGANVLTF. The CDR3 DNA reads TGCAGTGCTAGGACACCGACAGGGGCATTCTTCTCTGGGGCCAACGTCCTGACTTTC.

The gene calls are TRBV28 and TRBJ2-1; D might be TRBD2 (5 bases). V lost 3 bases and J lost 8, with 8 bases in between. This CDR3 is 12 amino acids long. Per germline, CDR1 MDHEN and CDR2 SYDVKM. The CDR3: CASSFREDEQFF. The CDR3 nucleotides read TGTGCCAGCAGTTTCCGGGAAGATGAGCAGTTCTTC.

V usage is TRBV7-2 and J usage is TRBJ2-7; the match to TRBD1 covers 7 bases. This CDR3 contains 13 residues. CDR1 and CDR2 from the germline V gene are SGHTA and FQGNSA. V was pared by 4 bases and J by 7 bases, with 7 bases of the junction left unmatched. The CDR3 sequence is CASSSTQGKEQYF. Written as DNA, the CDR3 is TGTGCCAGCAGCTCAACACAGGGGAAAGAGCAGTACTTC.

The chain is built from TRBV20-1 and TRBJ2-3; no definite D call. V was pared by 3 bases and J by 1 base, with 17 bases between. Germline CDR1 reads DFQATT; CDR2 reads SNEGSKA (reference sequence). There are 16 residues in the CDR3. CDR3 protein: CSASIGHREGTDTQYF. In DNA form, the CDR3 reads TGCAGTGCTAGTATCGGTCACCGTGAAGGCACAGATACGCAGTATTTT.

The chain joins TRBV20-1 to TRBJ2-4; TRBD2 might be the D (5 bases). Germline V lookup: CDR1 DFQATT, CDR2 SNEGSKA (reference sequence). There are 14 residues in the CDR3. The CDR3 DNA reads as TGCAGCGCGGGCCGTCCCGGGGCCAAAAACATTCAGTACTTC. This translates into CSAGRPGAKNIQYF.

The DNA for the CDR3 is TGTGCCAGCAGCCAACAGGTTCCCTCCTTGCCCACTGAAGCTTTCTTT. It yields the protein CASSQQVPSLPTEAFF. The gene calls are TRBV7-2 and TRBJ1-1; D may be TRBD1 (5 bases). CDR1 is SGHTA and CDR2 is FQGNSA in the germline V gene. This CDR3 has 16 amino acids. Deletions cut 5 bases from V and 4 bases from J, with 20 bases between.

The chain recombines TRBV20-1 with TRBJ2-5; TRBD1 agrees at 8 bases. CDR3 length: 15 residues. The germline gives CDR1 DFQATT, CDR2 SNEGSKA (reference sequence). The V segment lost 4 bases and the J segment 2 bases; nucleotides outside the gene matches: 9. CDR3 DNA: TGCAGTGCTACCGGGCGACAGGGGACTCAAGAGACCCAGTACTTC. Residues: CSATGRQGTQETQYF.